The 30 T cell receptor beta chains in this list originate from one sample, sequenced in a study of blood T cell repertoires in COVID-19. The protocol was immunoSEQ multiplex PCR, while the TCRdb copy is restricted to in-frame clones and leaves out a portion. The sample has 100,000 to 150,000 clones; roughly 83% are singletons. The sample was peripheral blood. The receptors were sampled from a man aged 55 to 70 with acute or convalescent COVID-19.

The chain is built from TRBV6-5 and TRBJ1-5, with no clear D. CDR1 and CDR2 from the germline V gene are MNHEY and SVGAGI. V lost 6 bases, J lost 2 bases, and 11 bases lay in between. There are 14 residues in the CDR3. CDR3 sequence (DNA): TGTGCCAGCAGATGGGAGTCGGGCAATCAGCCCCAGCATTTT. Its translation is CASRWESGNQPQHF.

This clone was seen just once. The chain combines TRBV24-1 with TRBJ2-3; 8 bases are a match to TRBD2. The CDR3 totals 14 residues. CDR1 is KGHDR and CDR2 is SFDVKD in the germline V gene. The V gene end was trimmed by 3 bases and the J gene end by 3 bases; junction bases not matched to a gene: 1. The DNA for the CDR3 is TGTGCCACCAGTGATAGCGGGAGAACAGATACGCAGTATTTT. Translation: CATSDSGRTDTQYF.

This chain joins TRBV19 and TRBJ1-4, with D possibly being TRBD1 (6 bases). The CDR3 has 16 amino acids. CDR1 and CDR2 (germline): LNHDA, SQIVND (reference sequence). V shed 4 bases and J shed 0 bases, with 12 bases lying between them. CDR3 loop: CASSSPNRATNEKLFF. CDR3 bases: TGTGCCAGTAGTAGTCCGAACAGGGCAACTAATGAAAAACTGTTTTTT.

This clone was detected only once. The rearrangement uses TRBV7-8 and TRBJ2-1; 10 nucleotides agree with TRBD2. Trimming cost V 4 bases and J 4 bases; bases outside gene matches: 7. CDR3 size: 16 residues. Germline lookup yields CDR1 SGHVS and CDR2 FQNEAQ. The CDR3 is CASSSSGLAVYNEQFF. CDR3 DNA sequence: TGTGCCAGCAGCTCAAGCGGACTAGCGGTTTACAATGAGCAGTTCTTC.

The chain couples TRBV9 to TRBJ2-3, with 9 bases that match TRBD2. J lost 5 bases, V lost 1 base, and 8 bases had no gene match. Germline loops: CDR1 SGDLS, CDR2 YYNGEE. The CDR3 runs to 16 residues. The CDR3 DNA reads TGTGCCAGCAGCGTACGGGGACTAGCATCGGTAGATACGCAGTATTTT. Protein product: CASSVRGLASVDTQYF.

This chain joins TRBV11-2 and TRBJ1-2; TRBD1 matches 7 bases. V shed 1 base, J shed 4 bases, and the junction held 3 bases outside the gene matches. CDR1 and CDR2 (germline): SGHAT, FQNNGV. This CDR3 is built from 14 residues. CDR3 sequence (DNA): TGTGCCAGCAGCTTAGTGGCAGGGGGCTATGGCTACACCTTC. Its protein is CASSLVAGGYGYTF. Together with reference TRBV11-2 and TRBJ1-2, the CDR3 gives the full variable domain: EAGVAQSPRYKIIEKRQSVAFWCNPISGHATLYWYQQILGQGPKLLIQFQNNGVVDDSQLPKDRFSAERLKGVDSTLKIQPAKLEDSAVYLCASSLVAGGYGYTFGSGTRLTVV.

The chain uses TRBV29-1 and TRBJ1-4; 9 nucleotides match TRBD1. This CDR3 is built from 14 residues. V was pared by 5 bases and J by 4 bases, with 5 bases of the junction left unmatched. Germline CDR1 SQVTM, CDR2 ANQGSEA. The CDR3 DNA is TGCAGCGTTTTGACGACAGGGGGTAATGAAAAACTGTTTTTT. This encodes CSVLTTGGNEKLFF.

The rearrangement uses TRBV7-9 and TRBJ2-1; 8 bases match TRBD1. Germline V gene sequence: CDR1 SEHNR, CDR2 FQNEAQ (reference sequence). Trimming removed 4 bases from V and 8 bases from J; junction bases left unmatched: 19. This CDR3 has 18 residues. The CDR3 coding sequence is TGTGCCAGCAGCTCTCCCCCACACCGCCAGGGGGCCCGCGATGAGCAGTTCTTC. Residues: CASSSPPHRQGARDEQFF.

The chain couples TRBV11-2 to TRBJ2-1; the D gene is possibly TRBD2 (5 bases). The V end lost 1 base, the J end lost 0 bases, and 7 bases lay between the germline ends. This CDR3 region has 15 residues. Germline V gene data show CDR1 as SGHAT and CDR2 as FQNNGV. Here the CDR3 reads CASSLGAGSYNEQFF. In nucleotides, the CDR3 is TGTGCCAGCAGCTTAGGTGCGGGCTCCTACAATGAGCAGTTCTTC.

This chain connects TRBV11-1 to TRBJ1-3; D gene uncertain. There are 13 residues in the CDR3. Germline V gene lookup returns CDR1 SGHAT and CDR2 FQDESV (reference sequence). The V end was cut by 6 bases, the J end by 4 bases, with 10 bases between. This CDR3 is CASSRGPGNTIYF. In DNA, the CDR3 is TGTGCCAGCAGTCGAGGGCCAGGAAACACCATATATTTT.

The CDR3 nucleotides read TGTGCCTGGAGTGTACAGGGTTTGCACATGAACACTGAAGCTTTCTTT. Its protein is CAWSVQGLHMNTEAFF. The V and J genes are TRBV30 and TRBJ1-1; D might be TRBD1 (6 bases). Trimming stripped 0 bases from V and 0 bases from J, with 14 bases between. In germline, CDR1 is GTSNPN, CDR2 SVGIG (reference sequence). The CDR3 extends over 16 amino acids.

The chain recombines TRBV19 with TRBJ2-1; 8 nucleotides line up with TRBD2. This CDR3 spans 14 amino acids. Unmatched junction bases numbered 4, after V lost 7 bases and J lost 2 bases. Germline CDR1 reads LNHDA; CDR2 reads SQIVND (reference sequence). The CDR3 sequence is CASTGGGTYNEQFF. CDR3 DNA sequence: TGTGCCAGTACCGGGGGGGGAACCTACAATGAGCAGTTCTTC.

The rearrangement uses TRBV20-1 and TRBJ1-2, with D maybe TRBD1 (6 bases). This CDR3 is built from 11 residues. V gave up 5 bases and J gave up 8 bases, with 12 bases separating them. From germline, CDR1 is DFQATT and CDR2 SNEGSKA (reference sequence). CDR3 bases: TGCAGTGCTCTAACAGGGACGGGCTACACCTTC. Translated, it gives CSALTGTGYTF.

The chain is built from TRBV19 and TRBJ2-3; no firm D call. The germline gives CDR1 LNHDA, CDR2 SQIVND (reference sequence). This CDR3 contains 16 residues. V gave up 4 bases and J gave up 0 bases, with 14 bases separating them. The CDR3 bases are TGTGCCAGTAGTAAGATGGCAGTATCTAGCACAGATACGCAGTATTTT. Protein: CASSKMAVSSTDTQYF.

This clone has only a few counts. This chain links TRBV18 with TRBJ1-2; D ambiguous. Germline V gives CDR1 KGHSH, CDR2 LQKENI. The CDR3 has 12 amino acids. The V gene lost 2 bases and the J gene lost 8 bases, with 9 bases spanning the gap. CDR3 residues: CASSPRSEGYTF. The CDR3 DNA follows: TGTGCCAGCTCACCAAGATCAGAAGGCTACACCTTC. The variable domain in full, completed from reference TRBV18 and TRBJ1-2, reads NAGVMQNPRHLVRRRGQEARLRCSPMKGHSHVYWYRQLPEEGLKFMVYLQKENIIDESGMPKERFSAEFPKEGPSILRIQQVVRGDSAAYFCASSPRSEGYTFGSGTRLTVV.

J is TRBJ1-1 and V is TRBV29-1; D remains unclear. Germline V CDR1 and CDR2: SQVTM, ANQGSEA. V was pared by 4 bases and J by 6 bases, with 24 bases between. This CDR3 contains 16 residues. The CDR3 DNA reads TGCAGCGTTGGAGGGAGTAGACAAGGGAGCAACGCTGAAGCTTTCTTT. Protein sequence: CSVGGSRQGSNAEAFF.

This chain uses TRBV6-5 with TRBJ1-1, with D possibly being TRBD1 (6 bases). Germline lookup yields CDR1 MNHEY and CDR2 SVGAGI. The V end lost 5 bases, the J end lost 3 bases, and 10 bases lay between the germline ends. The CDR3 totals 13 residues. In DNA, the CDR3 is TGTGCCAGCAGTATCTACAGGGACACTGAAGCTTTCTTT. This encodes CASSIYRDTEAFF.

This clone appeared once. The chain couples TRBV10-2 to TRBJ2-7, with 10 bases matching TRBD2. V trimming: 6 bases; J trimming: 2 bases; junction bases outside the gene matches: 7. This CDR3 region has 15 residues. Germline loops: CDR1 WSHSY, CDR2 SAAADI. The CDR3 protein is CASRLAGDRTYEQYF. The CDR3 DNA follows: TGCGCCAGCAGGCTAGCGGGGGACCGGACCTACGAGCAGTACTTC.

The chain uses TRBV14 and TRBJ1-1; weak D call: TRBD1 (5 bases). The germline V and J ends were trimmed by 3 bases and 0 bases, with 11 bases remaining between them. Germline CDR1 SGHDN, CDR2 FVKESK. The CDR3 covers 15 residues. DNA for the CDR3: TGTGCCAGCAGCCAGTGGGGGGGTTTGAACACTGAAGCTTTCTTT. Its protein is CASSQWGGLNTEAFF.

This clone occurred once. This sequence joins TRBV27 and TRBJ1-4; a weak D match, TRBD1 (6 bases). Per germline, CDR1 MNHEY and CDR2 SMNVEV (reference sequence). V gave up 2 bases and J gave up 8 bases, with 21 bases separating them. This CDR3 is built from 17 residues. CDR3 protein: CASSLTGIGGREEKLFF. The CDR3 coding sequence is TGTGCCAGCAGTTTAACGGGTATCGGGGGGCGCGAAGAAAAACTGTTTTTT. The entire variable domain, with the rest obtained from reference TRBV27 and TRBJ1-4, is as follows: EAQVTQNPRYLITVTGKKLTVTCSQNMNHEYMSWYRQDPGLGLRQIYYSMNVEVTDKGDVPEGYKVSRKEKRNFPLILESPSPNQTSLYFCASSLTGIGGREEKLFFGSGTQLSVL.

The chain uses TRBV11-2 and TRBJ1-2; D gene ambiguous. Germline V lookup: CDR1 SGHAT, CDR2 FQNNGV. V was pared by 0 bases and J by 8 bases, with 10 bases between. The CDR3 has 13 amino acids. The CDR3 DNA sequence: TGTGCCAGCAGCTTAGACAGACTTGGGGGCTACACCTTC. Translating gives CASSLDRLGGYTF.

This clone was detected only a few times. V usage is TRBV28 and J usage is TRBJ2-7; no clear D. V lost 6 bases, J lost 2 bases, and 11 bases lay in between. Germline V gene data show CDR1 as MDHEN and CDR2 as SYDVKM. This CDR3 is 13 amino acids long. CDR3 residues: CASSIGSPYEQYF. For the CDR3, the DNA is TGTGCCAGCAGCATCGGGTCCCCCTACGAGCAGTACTTC.

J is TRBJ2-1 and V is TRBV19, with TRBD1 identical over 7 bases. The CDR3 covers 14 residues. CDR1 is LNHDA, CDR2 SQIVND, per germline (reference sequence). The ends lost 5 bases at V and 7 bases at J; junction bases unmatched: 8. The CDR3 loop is CASSRVGGLNEQFF. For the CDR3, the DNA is TGTGCCAGTAGTCGGGTAGGGGGCTTGAATGAGCAGTTCTTC.

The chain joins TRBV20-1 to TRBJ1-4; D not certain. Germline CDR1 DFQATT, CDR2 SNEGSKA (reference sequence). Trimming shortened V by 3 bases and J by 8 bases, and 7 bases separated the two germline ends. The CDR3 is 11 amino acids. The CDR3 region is CSASWREKLFF. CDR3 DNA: TGCAGTGCTAGTTGGAGGGAAAAACTGTTTTTT.

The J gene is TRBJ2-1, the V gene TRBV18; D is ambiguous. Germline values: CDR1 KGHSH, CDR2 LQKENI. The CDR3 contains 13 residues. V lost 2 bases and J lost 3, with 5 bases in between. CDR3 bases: TGTGCCAGCTCACCAATACTCTACAATGAGCAGTTCTTC. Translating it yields CASSPILYNEQFF.

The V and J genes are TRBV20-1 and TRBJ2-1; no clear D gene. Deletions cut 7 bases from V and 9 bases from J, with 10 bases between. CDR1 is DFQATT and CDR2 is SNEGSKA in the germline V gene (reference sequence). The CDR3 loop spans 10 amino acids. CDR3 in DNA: TGCAGTGTTGGCCGAACTGAGCAGTTCTTC. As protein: CSVGRTEQFF.

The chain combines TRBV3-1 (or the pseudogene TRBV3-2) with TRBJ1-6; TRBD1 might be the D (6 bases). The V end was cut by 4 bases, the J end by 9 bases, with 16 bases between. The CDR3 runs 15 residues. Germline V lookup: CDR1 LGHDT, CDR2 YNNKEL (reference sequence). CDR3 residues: CASSPARGATSPLHF. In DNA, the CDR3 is TGTGCCAGCAGCCCAGCTCGGGGGGCGACTTCACCCCTCCACTTT.

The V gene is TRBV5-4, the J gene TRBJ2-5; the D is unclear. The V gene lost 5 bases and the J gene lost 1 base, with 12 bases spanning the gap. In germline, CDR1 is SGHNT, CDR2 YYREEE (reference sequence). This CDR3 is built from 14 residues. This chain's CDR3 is CASSSGSPQETQYF. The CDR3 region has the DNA TGTGCCAGCAGTTCCGGTAGCCCCCAAGAGACCCAGTACTTC.

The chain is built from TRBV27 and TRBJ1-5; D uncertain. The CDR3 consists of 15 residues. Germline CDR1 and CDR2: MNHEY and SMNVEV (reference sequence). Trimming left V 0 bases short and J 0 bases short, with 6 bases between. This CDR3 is CASSLSRYSNQPQHF. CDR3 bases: TGTGCCAGCAGTTTATCCAGGTATAGCAATCAGCCCCAGCATTTT.

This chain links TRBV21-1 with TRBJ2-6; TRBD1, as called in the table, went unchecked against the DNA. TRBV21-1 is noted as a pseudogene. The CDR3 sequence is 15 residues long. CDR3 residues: CASSNPLAGANVLTF. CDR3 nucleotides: TGTGCCAGCAGCAATCCCTTGGCCGGGGCCAACGTCCTGACTTTC.